This is a list of T cell receptor beta chains from one sample in a study of sequential checkpoint blockade in melanoma. Assay used: immunoSEQ multiplex PCR; TCRdb lists only in-frame clones, some missing. This sample has 15,000 to 20,000 clones; around 76% occur once, and the top ten carry roughly 33%. Sample: CD8+ T cells sorted from blood (inferred from file names), taken from a patient given nivolumab and ipilimumab in sequence. All receptors come from a human donor with melanoma. Each CDR3 is given with its conserved first and last residue. A D gene is named only where the DNA matches it firmly. Where a row states a size, it is once, few, many or the class of an expanded clone; other rows omit it.

V	D	size	J	DNA	CDR3
TRBV7-9	NA	NA	TRBJ2-1	TGTGCCAGCAGCTTCACGGGATCTGAGCAGTTCTTC	CASSFTGSEQFF
TRBV7-8	NA	few	TRBJ2-1	TGTGCCAGCAGAACTAGCTCCTACAATGAGCAGTTCTTC	CASRTSSYNEQFF
TRBV7-2	TRBD1	NA	TRBJ1-1	TGTGCCAGCAGCTCCTTCGACAGGGAGGCTTTCTTT	CASSSFDREAFF
TRBV27	TRBD1	NA	TRBJ1-5	TGTGCCAGCAGTCCAGGGGCAGGGGGCGACCAGCCCCAGCATTTT	CASSPGAGGDQPQHF
TRBV11-2	NA	NA	TRBJ1-1	TGTGCCAGCACTTTAGGGACATCTGGTTTTATGAACACTGAAGCTTTCTTT	CASTLGTSGFMNTEAFF
TRBV29-1	TRBD2	NA	TRBJ2-7	TGCAGCGTTGGGGGACTAGCGGGAGGCTACGAGCAGTACTTC	CSVGGLAGGYEQYF
TRBV27	NA	NA	TRBJ2-1	TGTGCCAGCAGTTCCACTAATGAGCAGTTCTTC	CASSSTNEQFF
TRBV5-1	TRBD1	NA	TRBJ2-7	TGCGCCAGCAGCACCGACAGGGGAAACATGTACGAGCAGTACTTC	CASSTDRGNMYEQYF
TRBV19	NA	NA	TRBJ1-1	TGTGCCAGTAGCCGGAGTATCACTGAAGCTTTCTTT	CASSRSITEAFF
TRBV2	TRBD2	NA	TRBJ2-1	TGTGCCAGTGCCGGGACTAGGTCTTGGCCACAGCAGTTCTTC	CASAGTRSWPQQFF
TRBV27	NA	few	TRBJ2-7	TGTGCCAGCCGTCGGGGTTGGAACGAGCAGTACTTC	CASRRGWNEQYF
TRBV11-2	TRBD1	NA	TRBJ1-3	TGTGCCAGCAGCTTAGGGGCACAGGGGACAAACGGAAACACCATATATTTT	CASSLGAQGTNGNTIYF
TRBV5-6	TRBD2	once	TRBJ2-1	TGTGCCAGCAGCAGCGGGACGTCCTACAATGAGCAGTTCTTC	CASSSGTSYNEQFF
TRBV7-6	TRBD2	NA	TRBJ2-7	TGTGCCAGCAGCTCGGGGGGACTAGCGGGAGTCGAGCAGTACTTC	CASSSGGLAGVEQYF
TRBV4-3	NA	few	TRBJ2-3	TGCGCCAGCAGCGAAGAAGAGGGCTGGAGGACAGATACGCAGTATTTT	CASSEEEGWRTDTQYF
TRBV30	TRBD1	NA	TRBJ1-4	TGTGCCTGGAGTGTACAGGGGGAATTCGGAAAACTGTTTTTT	CAWSVQGEFGKLFF
TRBV6-6	TRBD1	NA	TRBJ1-5	TGTGCCAGCAGCCTGTACAGGGGTCAGCCCCAGCATTTT	CASSLYRGQPQHF
TRBV6-4	NA	NA	TRBJ2-2	TGTGCCAGCAGTGAGGGACTGGAAACCGGGGAGCTGTTTTTT	CASSEGLETGELFF
TRBV6-5	NA	NA	TRBJ1-1	TGTGCCAGCAGTGAACGGGAGAACACTGAAGCTTTCTTT	CASSERENTEAFF
TRBV27	TRBD1	NA	TRBJ1-4	TGTGCCAGCAGAACTACAGGGGGCAGCGGTGAAAAACTGTTTTTT	CASRTTGGSGEKLFF
TRBV28	TRBD1	few	TRBJ1-6	TGTGCCAGCAGATTGTTACAGGGGCCGAATTCACCCCTCCACTTT	CASRLLQGPNSPLHF
TRBV9	NA	few	TRBJ1-1	TGTGCCAGCAGCGCCGGGGGGGGTCCTGAAGCTTTCTTT	CASSAGGGPEAFF
TRBV5-1	NA	NA	TRBJ2-1	TGTGCCAGCAGCTGGGGGGAGGCTAGGAATGAGCAGTTCTTC	CASSWGEARNEQFF
TRBV5-1	TRBD2	NA	TRBJ2-1	TGCGCCAGCAGCTTGGCGCCACGGGAGGGCCGATCCTACAATGAGCAGTTCTTC	CASSLAPREGRSYNEQFF
TRBV28	TRBD1	NA	TRBJ1-5	TGTGCCAGCAGTTTAAGGACAGGTAGCAATCAGCCCCAGCATTTT	CASSLRTGSNQPQHF
TRBV2	TRBD2	NA	TRBJ2-1	TGTGCCAGCAGTGAAGTTCCTAGCGGGGGGGCGAACGATGAGCAGTTCTTC	CASSEVPSGGANDEQFF
TRBV6-6	TRBD2	NA	TRBJ2-2	TGTGCCAGCAGTCGGGAGCGGGAAGACACCGGGGAGCTGTTTTTT	CASSREREDTGELFF
TRBV27	TRBD1	NA	TRBJ1-2	TGTGCCAGCAGTTTATCGGGACAGTCGGCAGGCTACACCTTC	CASSLSGQSAGYTF
TRBV27	TRBD1	medium-sized	TRBJ2-7	TGTGCCAGCAGTTTATCGGGGGACAGGAGGATCGAGCAGTACTTC	CASSLSGDRRIEQYF
TRBV6-5	NA	NA	TRBJ2-1	TGTGCCAGCAGTCAGTACAATGAGCAGTTCTTC	CASSQYNEQFF
TRBV15	TRBD2	NA	TRBJ2-5	TGTGCCACCAGCATCGAGCGGGGGGGCCGTGAGACCCAGTACTTC	CATSIERGGRETQYF
TRBV4-1	TRBD1	few	TRBJ2-7	TGCGCCAGCAGCCACCGGGACAGATACGAGCAGTACTTC	CASSHRDRYEQYF
TRBV28	TRBD2	NA	TRBJ2-7	TGTGCCAGCAGTGATATTCTAGCGGGCCTCTCCTACGAGCAGTACTTC	CASSDILAGLSYEQYF
TRBV6-1	NA	NA	TRBJ2-1	TGTGCCAGCAGTGAAGCGGTCCAGGGGAAGCAGTTCTTC	CASSEAVQGKQFF
TRBV4-2	TRBD2	few	TRBJ2-7	TGTGCCAGCAGCCAATTGGGGACTAGCGGTTACGAGCAGTACTTC	CASSQLGTSGYEQYF
TRBV7-2	NA	NA	TRBJ2-1	TGTGCCAGCAGCGCAACTCTTTTTAGCTCCTACAATGAGCAGTTCTTC	CASSATLFSSYNEQFF
TRBV13	TRBD2	NA	TRBJ2-3	TGTGCCAGCAGCTTAACGTGGCGCGGGGGGGCCGCAGATACGCAGTATTTT	CASSLTWRGGAADTQYF
TRBV6-4	NA	NA	TRBJ1-1	TGTGCCAGCAGTGAAGACTCGAACACTGAAGCTTTCTTT	CASSEDSNTEAFF
TRBV11-2	NA	once	TRBJ1-5	TGTGCCAGCAGCTCTTTATCGGGCAATCAGCCCCAGCATTTT	CASSSLSGNQPQHF
TRBV28	NA	NA	TRBJ2-4	TGTGCCAGCAGTTTATTAGCGGAACTGAGAGAAAACATTCAGTACTTC	CASSLLAELRENIQYF
TRBV7-8	NA	NA	TRBJ1-1	TGTGCCAGCAGCTCCGAGTCGGGGGGGGCCTTAAACACTGAAGCTTTCTTT	CASSSESGGALNTEAFF
TRBV9	NA	NA	TRBJ1-4	TGTGCCAGCAGCGAAGAGGACAGAGGCGACGAAAAACTGTTTTTT	CASSEEDRGDEKLFF
TRBV4-1	NA	hyperexpanded	TRBJ2-7	TGCGCCAGCAGCCTTAACAGGGCACTTACCTACGAGCAGTACTTC	CASSLNRALTYEQYF
TRBV15	TRBD1	NA	TRBJ2-2	TGTGCCACCAGCAGAGTGGGACAGGGTATCGGGGAGCTGTTTTTT	CATSRVGQGIGELFF
TRBV6-1	NA	NA	TRBJ2-1	TGTGCCAGCAGTGAATGGAGGGCATCGGGCGATGAGCAGTTCTTC	CASSEWRASGDEQFF
TRBV6-6	NA	NA	TRBJ2-7	TGTGCCAGCAGTTACTCTCTGGGGGCCGAGCAGTACTTC	CASSYSLGAEQYF
TRBV28	NA	NA	TRBJ2-7	TGTGCCAGCAGTTTACCGACAGCTACAGGGCAGTACTTC	CASSLPTATGQYF
TRBV10-2	NA	NA	TRBJ2-7	TGCGCCAGCAGTGAAGTCAAGGACTGGGAGCAGTACTTC	CASSEVKDWEQYF
TRBV5-6	TRBD1	NA	TRBJ1-2	TGTGCCAGCAGCCAACTAACAGGGGAGGAGGGGAACTATGGCTACACCTTC	CASSQLTGEEGNYGYTF
TRBV5-4	NA	NA	TRBJ1-6	TGTGCCAGCAGCTTTGCGGACAGCCGCTCCTATAATTCACCCCTCCACTTT	CASSFADSRSYNSPLHF
TRBV10-3	NA	NA	TRBJ2-3	TGTGCCATCAGGAAAACAGGGGAGGCGACAGATACGCAGTATTTT	CAIRKTGEATDTQYF
TRBV5-1	TRBD2	NA	TRBJ2-7	TGCGCCAGCAGCTTGGCTAGCGGGTTCTCCTACGAGCAGTACTTC	CASSLASGFSYEQYF
TRBV6-6	TRBD2	NA	TRBJ2-7	TGTGCCAGCAGTTACAGCAGGGAGGGGATCGGAGAGCAGTACTTC	CASSYSREGIGEQYF
TRBV27	TRBD1	NA	TRBJ2-7	TGTGCCATCAAGAGACAGGGGAGCCCCTACGAGCAGTACTTC	CAIKRQGSPYEQYF
TRBV2	NA	NA	TRBJ2-5	TGTGCCAGCAGTGACTATAGCGCCCGGTACCAAGAGACCCAGTACTTC	CASSDYSARYQETQYF
TRBV11-2	NA	NA	TRBJ1-4	TGTGCCAGCAGCCACACCCTAGACAGCACAACTAATGAAAAACTGTTTTTT	CASSHTLDSTTNEKLFF
TRBV7-9	NA	NA	TRBJ2-7	TGTGCCAGCAGTTACGACAGCCCCTACGAGCAGTACTTC	CASSYDSPYEQYF
TRBV9	TRBD1	NA	TRBJ2-7	TGTGCCAGCAGCGTAAGGCCGGACAGGGGCTTAAACGAGCAGTACTTC	CASSVRPDRGLNEQYF
TRBV7-9	TRBD2	NA	TRBJ2-1	TGTGCCAGCAGCCCTGGGGGGGGTGGGTACAATGAGCAGTTCTTC	CASSPGGGGYNEQFF
TRBV5-6	NA	once	TRBJ2-3	TGTGCCAGCAGCTTGGGGGCTTCTAGCACAGATACGCAGTATTTT	CASSLGASSTDTQYF